This T cell receptor (beta chain) stems from a study of blood T cells in healthy people across ages. Aged about 6 to 95, donors were systemically healthy Caucasians from Russia. The CDR3 contains 14 residues. The germline V gene has CDR1 SGHVS and CDR2 FQNEAQ. Through a sample-barcoded 5' primer and a J-beta primer mix, a second PCR was run for 7 to 11 cycles. Each TCR beta cDNA got a 12-nucleotide random molecular identifier. TCRdb ran MiXCR on the 5' RACE reads and lists one entry per CDR3 protein. The top ten hold about 20% of the sample, which has about 800,000 distinct CDR3 sequences, about three fifths seen once.

This clonotype was obtained from a man aged 25-40 years in good health. Sequencing was done on a sample of blood. The chain couples TRBV7-8 to TRBJ2-5, with unresolved D. TRBJ2-4 matches the DNA end more closely, so the J call is doubtful. The DNA for the CDR3 is TGTGCCAGCAGCCAACCGGACCGGTCGTACATTCAGTACTTC. Translating it yields CASSQPDRSYIQYF.